The rows below give T cell receptor beta chains drawn from one sample of a study of cytomegalovirus exposure and HLA in healthy donors. Profiled with immunoSEQ multiplex PCR; TCRdb holds only in-frame clones, not every one. The specimen's table records about 140,000 clones. Specimen: PBMCs. The receptors were gathered from a woman between 18 and 29 years old in good health and CMV-seronegative. The CDR3 runs from the conserved cysteine through the conserved F or W. D genes are given only for firm matches.

d_call	v_call	j_call	cdr3_length	cdr3_aa
.	TRBV7-9	TRBJ1-1	14	CASSLGYTGTEAFF
.	TRBV7-3	TRBJ2-4	13	CASSETVGDIQYF
TRBD1	TRBV6-6	TRBJ2-7	15	CASSALPGGTYEQYF
TRBD1	TRBV28	TRBJ1-4	14	CASRRGQVDEKLFF
TRBD1	TRBV4-3	TRBJ1-5	13	CASSHDRGRPQHF
.	TRBV19	TRBJ1-2	14	CASSISRQGNGYTF
TRBD2	TRBV7-2	TRBJ2-5	14	CASSLSSGRETQYF
TRBD1	TRBV28	TRBJ2-2	15	CASKPETGYTGELFF
.	TRBV7-8	TRBJ2-3	12	CASSLVPQAQYF
TRBD1	TRBV6-5	TRBJ1-1	15	CASSYSRQGANEAFF
.	TRBV10-1	TRBJ2-2	15	CASSESQGNTGELFF
TRBD2	TRBV11-2	TRBJ2-1	16	CASSSIAGGSYNEQFF
TRBD2	TRBV5-6	TRBJ2-2	16	CASSLVREVNTGELFF
.	TRBV2	TRBJ1-5	18	CASSEAGEHRFSNQPQHF
.	TRBV4-2	TRBJ1-3	15	CASSLTEGSGNTIYF
.	TRBV5-5	TRBJ2-3	15	CASSPGGWDTDTQYF
.	TRBV4-1	TRBJ2-5	14	CASSRLQGGETQYF
TRBD1	TRBV29-1	TRBJ1-2	12	CSDTGTGAGYTF
.	TRBV7-2	TRBJ1-5	15	CASSYQGGLNQPQHF
TRBD1	TRBV6-1	TRBJ1-5	15	CASSVGQGVHQPQHF
.	TRBV30	TRBJ2-4	15	CAWSPPGHIRNIQYF
TRBD1	TRBV30	TRBJ1-2	12	CAWGRGPGGYTF
.	TRBV6-1	TRBJ2-3	15	CASSPRMGRADTQYF
TRBD1	TRBV6-6	TRBJ1-6	15	CASSQSDRVNSPLHF
.	TRBV5-4	TRBJ2-1	12	CASSETYNEQFF
TRBD1	TRBV11-1	TRBJ1-1	14	CASSPKRQGGEAFF